This T cell receptor (beta chain) was identified in a study of CD8+CD57+ T cells in acquired aplastic anemia. Study context: DNA per sorted CD4+ or CD8+ sample ranged roughly 0.17 to 27.4 ug, averaging 3.2 ug.

It was genomic DNA that served as the template for profiling TCR beta VDJ and CDR3. TCRdb called the reads again in MiXCR, with one record for every CDR3 protein. The data hold roughly 180,000 distinct CDR3 sequences, with around 50% observed a single time. Individuals selected for sequencing had exhibited CD8+CD57+ cell expansion on flow cytometry. Each patient gave a blood sample that was collected before any therapy had been received. Study observations and caveats: No significant patient-versus-control difference appeared in CD8+ Simpson's diversity. Patients and controls shared just under 30 CD8+ CDR3 sequences, highly expressed in patients.

This CDR3 spans 15 amino acids. With 3 bases removed from V and 3 bases from J, the gap between germline ends came to 15 bases. Looked up from germline, CDR1 is SGHTA and CDR2 is FQGNSA. This clonotype was observed at least ten times. Antigen: not known. The V gene is TRBV7-2, the J gene TRBJ2-7; maybe TRBD2 (7 bases). Specimen: sorted CD4+, CD8+, or CD8+CD57+ T cells (not recorded which) from PBMCs. The receptor was derived from a human donor with aplastic anemia. The CDR3 loop is CASSFRGANSYEQYF. The CDR3 bases are TGTGCCAGCAGCTTCCGGGGGGCCAATAGCTACGAGCAGTACTTC.